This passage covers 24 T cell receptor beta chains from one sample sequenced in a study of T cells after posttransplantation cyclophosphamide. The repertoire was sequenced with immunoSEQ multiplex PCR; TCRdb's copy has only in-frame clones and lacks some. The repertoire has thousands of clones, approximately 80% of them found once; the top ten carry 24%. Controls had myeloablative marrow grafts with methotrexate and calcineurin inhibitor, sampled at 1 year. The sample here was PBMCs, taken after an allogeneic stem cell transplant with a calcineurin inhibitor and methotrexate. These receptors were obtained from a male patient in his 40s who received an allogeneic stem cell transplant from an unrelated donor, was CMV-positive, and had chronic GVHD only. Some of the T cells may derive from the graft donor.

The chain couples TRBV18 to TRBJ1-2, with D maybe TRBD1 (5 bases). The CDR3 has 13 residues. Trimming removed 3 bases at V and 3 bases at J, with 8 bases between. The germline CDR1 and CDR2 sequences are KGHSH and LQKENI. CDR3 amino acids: CASSPGGDYGYTF. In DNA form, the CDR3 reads TGTGCCAGCTCACCCGGGGGGGACTATGGCTACACCTTC.

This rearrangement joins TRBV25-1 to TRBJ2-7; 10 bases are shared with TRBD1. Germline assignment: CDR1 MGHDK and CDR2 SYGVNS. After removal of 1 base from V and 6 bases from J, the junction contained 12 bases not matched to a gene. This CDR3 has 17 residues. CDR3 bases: TGTGCCAGCAGTGAATGGAGGGCCGGGACAGGGGAACGCGAGCAGTACTTC. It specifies CASSEWRAGTGEREQYF.

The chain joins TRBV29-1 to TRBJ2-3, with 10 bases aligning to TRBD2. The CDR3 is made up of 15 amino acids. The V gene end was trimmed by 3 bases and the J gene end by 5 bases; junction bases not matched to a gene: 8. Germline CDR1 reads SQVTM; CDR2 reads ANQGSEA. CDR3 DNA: TGCAGCGTTGACGAACCTAGCGGGAGAGTAGATACGCAGTATTTT. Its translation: CSVDEPSGRVDTQYF.

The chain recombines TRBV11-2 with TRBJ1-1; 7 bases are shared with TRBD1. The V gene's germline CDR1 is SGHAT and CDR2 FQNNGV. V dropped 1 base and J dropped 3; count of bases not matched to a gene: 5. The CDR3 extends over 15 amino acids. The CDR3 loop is CASSLGDSLDTEAFF. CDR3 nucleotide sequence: TGTGCCAGCAGCTTAGGGGACAGCCTGGACACTGAAGCTTTCTTT.

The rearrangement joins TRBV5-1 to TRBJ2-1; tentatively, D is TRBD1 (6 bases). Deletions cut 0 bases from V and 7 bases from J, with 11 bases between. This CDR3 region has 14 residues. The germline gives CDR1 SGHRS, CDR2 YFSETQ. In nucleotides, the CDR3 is TGCGCCAGCAGCTTGGGGGCAGGGGAGAATGAGCAGTTCTTC. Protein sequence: CASSLGAGENEQFF.

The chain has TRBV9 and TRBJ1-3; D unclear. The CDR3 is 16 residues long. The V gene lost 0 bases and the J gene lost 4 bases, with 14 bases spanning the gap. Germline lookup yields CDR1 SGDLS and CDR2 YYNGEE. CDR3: CASSVATEGAGNTIYF. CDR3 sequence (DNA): TGTGCCAGCAGCGTAGCGACCGAGGGAGCGGGAAACACCATATATTTT.

The CDR3 DNA follows: TGCAGCGTTGAGAAAGGGGGCGCGGAGACCCAGTACTTC. Protein sequence: CSVEKGGAETQYF. The V and J genes are TRBV29-1 and TRBJ2-5; 7 bases agree with TRBD1. The CDR3 spans 13 residues. V was pared by 3 bases and J by 5 bases, with 6 bases of the junction left unmatched. Looked up from germline, CDR1 is SQVTM and CDR2 is ANQGSEA.

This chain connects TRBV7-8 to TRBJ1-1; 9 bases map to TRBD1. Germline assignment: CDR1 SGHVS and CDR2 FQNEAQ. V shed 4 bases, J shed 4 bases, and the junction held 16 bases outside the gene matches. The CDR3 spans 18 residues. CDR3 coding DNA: TGTGCCAGCAGCTCGAATCCCGGGACAGGGTGGGCCCGCACTGAAGCTTTCTTT. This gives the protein CASSSNPGTGWARTEAFF.

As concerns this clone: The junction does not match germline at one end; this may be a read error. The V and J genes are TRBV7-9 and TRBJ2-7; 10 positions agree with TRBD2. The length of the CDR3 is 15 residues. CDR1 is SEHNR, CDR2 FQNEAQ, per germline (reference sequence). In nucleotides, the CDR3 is TGTGCCAGCAGCCTAGAGAGCGGGGGGGCTTACGGGCAGTACTTC. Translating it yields CASSLESGGAYGQYF.

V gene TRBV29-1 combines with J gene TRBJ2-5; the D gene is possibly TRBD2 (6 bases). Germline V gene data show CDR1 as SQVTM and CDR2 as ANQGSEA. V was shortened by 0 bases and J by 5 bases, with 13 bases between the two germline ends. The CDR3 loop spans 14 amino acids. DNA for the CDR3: TGCAGCGTTGAAGATCTTCGGGAGAGGGAGACCCAGTACTTC. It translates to CSVEDLRERETQYF.

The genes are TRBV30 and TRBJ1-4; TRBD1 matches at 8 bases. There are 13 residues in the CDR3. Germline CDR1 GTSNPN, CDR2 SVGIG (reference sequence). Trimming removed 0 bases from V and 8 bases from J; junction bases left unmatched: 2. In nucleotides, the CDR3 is TGTGCCTGGAGTGTGACAGGGGTCGAAAAACTGTTTTTT. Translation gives CAWSVTGVEKLFF.

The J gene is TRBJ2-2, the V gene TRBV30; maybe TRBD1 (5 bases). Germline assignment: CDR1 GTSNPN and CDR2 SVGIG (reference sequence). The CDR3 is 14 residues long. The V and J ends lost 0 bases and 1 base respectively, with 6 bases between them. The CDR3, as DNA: TGTGCCTGGAGTGTACAGGTGAACACCGGGGAGCTGTTTTTT. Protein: CAWSVQVNTGELFF.

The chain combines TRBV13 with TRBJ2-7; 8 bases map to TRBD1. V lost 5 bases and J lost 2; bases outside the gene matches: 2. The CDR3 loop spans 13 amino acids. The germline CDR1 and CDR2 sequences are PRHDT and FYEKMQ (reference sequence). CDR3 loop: CASSADRAYEQYF. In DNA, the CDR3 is TGTGCCAGCAGCGCGGACAGGGCCTACGAGCAGTACTTC.

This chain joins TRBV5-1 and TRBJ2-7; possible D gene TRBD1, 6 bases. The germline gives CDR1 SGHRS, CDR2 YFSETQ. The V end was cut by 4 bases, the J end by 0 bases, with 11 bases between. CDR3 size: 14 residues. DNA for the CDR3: TGCGCCAGCAGCGTGACAGGTGGCTCCTACGAGCAGTACTTC. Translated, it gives CASSVTGGSYEQYF.

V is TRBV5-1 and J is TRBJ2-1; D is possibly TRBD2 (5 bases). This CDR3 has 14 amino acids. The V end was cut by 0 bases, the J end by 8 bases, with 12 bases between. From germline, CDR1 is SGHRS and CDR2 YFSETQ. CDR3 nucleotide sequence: TGCGCCAGCAGCTTGGTGTCTAGCTCTGATGAGCAGTTCTTC. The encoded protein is CASSLVSSSDEQFF.

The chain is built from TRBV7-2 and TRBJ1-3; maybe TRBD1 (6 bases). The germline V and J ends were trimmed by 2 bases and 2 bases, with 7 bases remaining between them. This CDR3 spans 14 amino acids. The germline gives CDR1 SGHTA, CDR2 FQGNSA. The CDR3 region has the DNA TGTGCCAGCAGCTTATCAGGGGCTGGAAACACCATATATTTT. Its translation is CASSLSGAGNTIYF.

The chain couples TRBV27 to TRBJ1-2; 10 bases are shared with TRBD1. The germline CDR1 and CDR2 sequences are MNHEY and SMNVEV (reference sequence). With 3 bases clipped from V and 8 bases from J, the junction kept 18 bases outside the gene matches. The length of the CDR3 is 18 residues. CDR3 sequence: CASSFLRSTGTGVGGYTF. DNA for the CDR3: TGTGCCAGCAGTTTCCTTCGGTCGACCGGGACAGGGGTTGGGGGCTACACCTTC.

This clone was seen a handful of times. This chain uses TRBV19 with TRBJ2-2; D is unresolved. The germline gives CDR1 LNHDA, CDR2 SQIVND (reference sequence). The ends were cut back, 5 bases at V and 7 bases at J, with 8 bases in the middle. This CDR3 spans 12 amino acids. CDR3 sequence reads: CASSASIGELFF. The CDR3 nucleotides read TGTGCCAGTAGTGCCTCTATCGGGGAGCTGTTTTTT.

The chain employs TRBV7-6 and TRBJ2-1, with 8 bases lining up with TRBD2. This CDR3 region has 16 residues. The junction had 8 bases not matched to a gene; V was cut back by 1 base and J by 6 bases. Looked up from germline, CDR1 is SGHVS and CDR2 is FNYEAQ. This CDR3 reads CASSLVPGLDSNEQFF. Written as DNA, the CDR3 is TGTGCCAGCAGCTTAGTCCCGGGACTAGACTCCAATGAGCAGTTCTTC.

CDR3 sequence: CASSEVAGGLYNEQFF. The CDR3 DNA reads TGTGCCAGCAGTGAAGTGGCGGGGGGCCTCTACAATGAGCAGTTCTTC. The chain is built from TRBV6-1 and TRBJ2-1; 8 bases map to TRBD2. CDR1 is MNHNS, CDR2 SASEGT, per germline. The CDR3 is 16 amino acids. With V trimmed by 1 base and J by 3 bases, 5 bases remained unmatched.

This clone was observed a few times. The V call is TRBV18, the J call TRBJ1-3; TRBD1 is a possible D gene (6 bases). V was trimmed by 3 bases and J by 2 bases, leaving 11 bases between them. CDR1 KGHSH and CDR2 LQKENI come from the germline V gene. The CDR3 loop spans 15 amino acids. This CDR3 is CASSPQGTPGNTIYF. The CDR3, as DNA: TGTGCCAGCTCACCTCAGGGGACGCCTGGAAACACCATATATTTT.

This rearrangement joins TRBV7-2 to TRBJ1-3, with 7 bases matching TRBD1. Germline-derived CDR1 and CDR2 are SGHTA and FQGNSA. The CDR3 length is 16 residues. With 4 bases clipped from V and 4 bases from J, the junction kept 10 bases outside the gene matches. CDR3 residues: CASSSLGTVHGNTIYF. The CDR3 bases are TGTGCCAGCAGCTCGCTCGGGACAGTCCACGGAAACACCATATATTTT.

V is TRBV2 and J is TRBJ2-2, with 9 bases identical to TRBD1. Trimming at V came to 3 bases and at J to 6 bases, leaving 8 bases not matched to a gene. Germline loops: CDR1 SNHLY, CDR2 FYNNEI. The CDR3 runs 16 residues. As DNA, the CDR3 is TGTGCCAGCAGTGATAGAAACAGGGGGCGGGCCGGGGAGCTGTTTTTT. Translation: CASSDRNRGRAGELFF.

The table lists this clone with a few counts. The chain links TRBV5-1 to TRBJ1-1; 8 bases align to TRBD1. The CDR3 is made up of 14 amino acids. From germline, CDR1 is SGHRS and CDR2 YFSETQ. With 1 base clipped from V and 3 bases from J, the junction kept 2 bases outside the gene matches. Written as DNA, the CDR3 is TGCGCCAGCAGCTTGCTACAGGGGGACACTGAAGCTTTCTTT. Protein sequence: CASSLLQGDTEAFF.